This T cell receptor beta chain was recovered during a study of CD8 T cells in ankylosing spondylitis. Study outcomes and limitations: Seemingly distinctive of ankylosing spondylitis blood was a TCR beta motif formed by eight highly homologous variants.

This clonotype turned up a few times. Its antigen is still unknown. CDR3 length equals 15 residues. The V segment lost 5 bases and the J segment 4 bases; nucleotides outside the gene matches: 5. For TCR beta, libraries came from quantitative 5'-RACE with molecular barcodes. TCRdb passed the 5' RACE reads through MiXCR, listing each CDR3 protein once. This sample has under 850,000 distinct CDR3 sequences, with 19% found just once. The chain uses TRBV12-3 or TRBV12-4 and TRBJ2-2; 9 bases match TRBD2. The source of this sequence is a male donor with ankylosing spondylitis. Sequences were obtained from blood, either unsorted or a sorted T cell fraction (not recorded which). CDR3 coding DNA: TGTGCCAGCAGTCATAGCGGGGGAATCACCGGGGAGCTGTTTTTT. Its translation: CASSHSGGITGELFF.